The next 24 T cell receptor beta chains were all read from a single sample in a study of cytomegalovirus exposure and HLA in healthy donors. With 60 Vbeta and 13 Jbeta primers, the PCR was carried out. TCRdb's copy holds only in-frame clones and misses some; the assay was immunoSEQ multiplex PCR. In the table there are 95,000 to 100,000 clones, roughly 79% of which are singletons. What was sequenced was PBMCs. Every receptor here comes from a man between 35 and 55 years old in good health and CMV-seronegative.

This clone showed up just once. The V call is TRBV18, the J call TRBJ2-7; 8 bases fit TRBD1. The length of the CDR3 is 14 residues. V was clipped by 0 bases and J by 3 bases; unmatched bases: 1. The V gene's germline CDR1 is KGHSH and CDR2 LQKENI. The CDR3 loop is CASSPPDRGYEQYF. CDR3 sequence (DNA): TGTGCCAGCTCACCACCCGACAGGGGCTACGAGCAGTACTTC.

The gene calls are TRBV4-2 and TRBJ1-1, with D unresolved. Between the trimmed V and J ends, which lost 1 base and 5 bases, there was a span of 8 bases. Germline assignment: CDR1 LGHNA and CDR2 YNFKEQ. This CDR3 region has 13 residues. The CDR3 here is CASSQVGGTEAFF. CDR3 coding DNA: TGTGCCAGCAGCCAAGTTGGAGGGACTGAAGCTTTCTTT.

V and J are TRBV4-1 and TRBJ2-4, with a tentative D call TRBD2 (6 bases). This CDR3 contains 17 residues. Looked up from germline, CDR1 is MGHRA and CDR2 is YSYEKL. Trimming removed 4 bases at V and 0 bases at J, with 16 bases between. This CDR3 reads CASSLFPGVLAKNIQYF. The CDR3 DNA is TGCGCCAGCAGCCTTTTCCCGGGGGTCCTAGCCAAAAACATTCAGTACTTC.

The V gene is TRBV7-9, the J gene TRBJ1-5; 8 positions agree with TRBD1. Germline CDR1 is SEHNR and CDR2 is FQNEAQ (reference sequence). CDR3 size: 17 residues. V gave up 5 bases and J gave up 6 bases; unmatched junction bases: 15. The CDR3 DNA sequence: TGTGCCAGCAGCACATTTCCCGACAGGGGTTCAGGTCAGCCCCAGCATTTT. Translation: CASSTFPDRGSGQPQHF.

The V and J genes are TRBV28 and TRBJ1-4; TRBD1 aligns across 10 bases. Germline lookup yields CDR1 MDHEN and CDR2 SYDVKM. J gave up 8 bases and V 5 bases, and 5 bases lay outside the gene matches. CDR3 length equals 14 residues. The CDR3 DNA is TGTGCCAGCAGTATCCGGGACAGGGGAGAAAAACTGTTTTTT. It encodes CASSIRDRGEKLFF.

The rearrangement links TRBV13 to TRBJ1-1; a possible D gene is TRBD1 (5 bases). The CDR3 sequence is 14 residues long. CDR1 is PRHDT and CDR2 is FYEKMQ in the germline V gene (reference sequence). V was clipped by 0 bases and J by 1 base, with 6 bases between them. The DNA for the CDR3 is TGTGCCAGCAGCTTAGGAGGGGAGAACACTGAAGCTTTCTTT. Translating it yields CASSLGGENTEAFF.

This clone was seen a handful of times. The chain combines TRBV6-5 with TRBJ2-7, with TRBD1 matching 9 bases. J was trimmed by 4 bases and V by 2 bases; bases with no gene match: 6. The CDR3 runs 15 residues. The germline V gene encodes CDR1 MNHEY and CDR2 SVGAGI. In DNA form, the CDR3 reads TGTGCCAGCAGTTACCTGACAGGGGGACGATACGAGCAGTACTTC. This translates into CASSYLTGGRYEQYF.

The V gene is TRBV2, the J gene TRBJ2-7; possibly TRBD1 for D (5 bases). Germline CDR1 and CDR2: SNHLY and FYNNEI. V lost 5 bases to trimming and J lost 6 bases, with 8 bases between them. The CDR3 is 11 residues long. CDR3 sequence reads: CASSIGAEQYF. For the CDR3, the DNA is TGTGCCAGCAGTATTGGGGCCGAGCAGTACTTC.

Written as DNA, the CDR3 is TGTGCCAGCAGTCCCCGAGCGGGAAGGACAGATACGCAGTATTTT. As protein: CASSPRAGRTDTQYF. This sequence joins TRBV2 and TRBJ2-3, with 7 bases lining up with TRBD2. Germline V gene lookup returns CDR1 SNHLY and CDR2 FYNNEI. CDR3 length: 15 residues. V lost 5 bases and J lost 3; bases outside the gene matches: 8.

The table lists this clone with a count of one. This chain connects TRBV7-2 to TRBJ2-3; TRBD2 might be the D (5 bases). The CDR3 runs to 12 residues. The V and J ends lost 4 bases and 14 bases respectively, with 16 bases between them. Germline loops: CDR1 SGHTA, CDR2 FQGNSA. The CDR3 protein is CASSSRTRVPYF. The CDR3 coding sequence is TGTGCCAGCAGCTCAAGAACGAGGGTTCCGTATTTT. The full variable domain, its missing parts supplied by reference TRBV7-2 and TRBJ2-3, is GAGVSQSPSNKVTEKGKDVELRCDPISGHTALYWYRQSLGQGLEFLIYFQGNSAPDKSGLPSDRFSAERTGGSVSTLTIQRTQQEDSAVYLCASSSRTRVPYFGPGTRLTVL.

This chain joins TRBV14 and TRBJ1-6; possibly TRBD1 for D (5 bases). Trimming cost V 1 base and J 7 bases, with 11 bases left between them. CDR3 length: 15 amino acids. Per germline, CDR1 SGHDN and CDR2 FVKESK. The CDR3 nucleotides read TGTGCCAGCAGCCAAGCGCAGGGTCGGAATTCACCCCTCCACTTT. It is translated as CASSQAQGRNSPLHF.

The V and J genes are TRBV30 and TRBJ2-1; TRBD1 matches 7 bases. Unmatched junction bases numbered 6, after V lost 1 base and J lost 12 bases. The germline gives CDR1 GTSNPN, CDR2 SVGIG (reference sequence). The CDR3 runs to 12 residues. The CDR3 here is CAWSGYRTGQFF. Here the CDR3 DNA reads TGTGCCTGGAGTGGTTACAGGACAGGGCAGTTCTTC.

The V call is TRBV6-6, the J call TRBJ2-3; the match to TRBD1 covers 8 bases. The length of the CDR3 is 16 residues. Germline-derived CDR1 and CDR2 are MNHNY and SVGAGI (reference sequence). Trimming took 6 bases from V and 0 from J; bases not matched to a gene: 8. The CDR3 loop is CASRPAGTGSTDTQYF. CDR3 nucleotide sequence: TGTGCCAGCAGACCTGCTGGGACAGGAAGCACAGATACGCAGTATTTT.

The table lists this clone with a few counts. The rearrangement links TRBV28 to TRBJ1-5; D remains ambiguous. From germline, CDR1 is MDHEN and CDR2 SYDVKM. The CDR3 sequence is 12 residues long. With 9 bases removed from V and 0 bases from J, the gap between germline ends came to 6 bases. The CDR3 is CASCLSNQPQHF. The CDR3 DNA sequence: TGTGCCAGTTGTCTTAGCAATCAGCCCCAGCATTTT.

This sequence joins TRBV7-2 and TRBJ2-3; 11 bases are a match to TRBD2. The CDR3 loop spans 17 amino acids. In germline, CDR1 is SGHTA, CDR2 FQGNSA. Trimming at V came to 4 bases and at J to 4 bases, leaving 10 bases not matched to a gene. The CDR3 DNA reads TGTGCCAGCAGCTCTAGACTGCTAGCGGGAGGTCCAGATACGCAGTATTTT. Protein: CASSSRLLAGGPDTQYF.

The chain is built from TRBV7-2 and TRBJ2-7, with TRBD2 as a possible D gene (5 bases). This CDR3 is 15 amino acids long. CDR1 is SGHTA and CDR2 is FQGNSA in the germline V gene. Deletions cut 5 bases from V and 0 bases from J, with 14 bases between. CDR3: CASSMDFSSSYEQYF. The CDR3 region has the DNA TGTGCCAGCAGCATGGACTTTTCAAGCTCCTACGAGCAGTACTTC. Full variable domain (outside the CDR3, taken from reference TRBV7-2 and TRBJ2-7): GAGVSQSPSNKVTEKGKDVELRCDPISGHTALYWYRQSLGQGLEFLIYFQGNSAPDKSGLPSDRFSAERTGGSVSTLTIQRTQQEDSAVYLCASSMDFSSSYEQYFGPGTRLTVT.

This clone was recorded once. J is TRBJ2-5 and V is TRBV18; D not resolved. This CDR3 region has 13 residues. V lost 1 base and J 4 bases, leaving 7 bases between the germline ends. Germline CDR1 reads KGHSH; CDR2 reads LQKENI. The CDR3 spells CASSPQPPETQYF. In DNA form, the CDR3 reads TGTGCCAGCTCACCACAGCCCCCAGAGACCCAGTACTTC.

The chain is built from TRBV6-5 and TRBJ1-6, with 9 bases matching TRBD1. The J segment lost 9 bases and the V segment lost 4 bases, leaving 7 bases of the junction unmatched. The CDR3 is 15 amino acids. From germline, CDR1 is MNHEY and CDR2 SVGAGI. As DNA, the CDR3 is TGTGCCAGCAGTTCGCGGGACAGGGACGTTTCACCCCTCCACTTT. Translating it yields CASSSRDRDVSPLHF.

The sample holds one count of this clone. V usage is TRBV15 and J usage is TRBJ2-7, with a weak D call TRBD2 (6 bases). The CDR3 contains 14 residues. Trimming removed 0 bases from V and 2 bases from J, with 8 bases in between. Germline V gene lookup returns CDR1 LNHNV and CDR2 YYDKDF (reference sequence). CDR3 sequence: CATSREGGTYEQYF. Here the CDR3 DNA reads TGTGCCACCAGCAGAGAGGGGGGTACCTACGAGCAGTACTTC.

This clone was seen a handful of times. J is TRBJ1-4 and V is TRBV2; D unclear. V was shortened by 4 bases and J by 8 bases, with 11 bases between the two germline ends. The CDR3 consists of 13 residues. Germline V gene data show CDR1 as SNHLY and CDR2 as FYNNEI. In nucleotides, the CDR3 is TGTGCCAGCAGTGCCTGGACGGGAGAAAAACTGTTTTTT. Translating gives CASSAWTGEKLFF.

V and J are TRBV30 and TRBJ2-5, with D unresolved. CDR1 and CDR2 from the germline V gene are GTSNPN and SVGIG (reference sequence). The V end lost 4 bases, the J end lost 2 bases, and 8 bases lay between the germline ends. This CDR3 spans 12 amino acids. This CDR3 reads CAWTVNQETQYF. Written as DNA, the CDR3 is TGTGCCTGGACAGTGAATCAAGAGACCCAGTACTTC.

The rearrangement uses TRBV6-5 and TRBJ2-7; 9 bases line up with TRBD1. This CDR3 region has 15 residues. Germline V CDR1 and CDR2: MNHEY, SVGAGI. V was clipped by 6 bases and J by 3 bases; unmatched bases: 9. The CDR3 DNA sequence: TGTGCCAGCAGCCGCCTTAAGGGACAGGGCTACGAGCAGTACTTC. Protein: CASSRLKGQGYEQYF.

Regarding this clone: This specimen includes other DNA sequences encoding the same CDR3. Written as DNA, the CDR3 is TGTGCCAGCTCACCAGGGACTAGCTACAATGAGCAGTTCTTC. Amino acids: CASSPGTSYNEQFF. The V gene is TRBV18, the J gene TRBJ2-1; 8 bases are shared with TRBD2. V lost 2 bases and J lost 3; bases outside the gene matches: 0. CDR3 size: 14 residues. Germline lookup yields CDR1 KGHSH and CDR2 LQKENI.

There are a few counts of this clone. V is TRBV5-1 and J is TRBJ2-2; no definite D call. The V end lost 4 bases, the J end lost 2 bases, and 9 bases lay between the germline ends. Germline V gene sequence: CDR1 SGHRS, CDR2 YFSETQ. The CDR3 covers 14 residues. The CDR3 DNA reads as TGCGCCAGCAGCCCCCCCAGTAACACCGGGGAGCTGTTTTTT. This encodes CASSPPSNTGELFF. The complete variable domain, with remaining parts taken from reference TRBV5-1 and TRBJ2-2, reads KAGVTQTPRYLIKTRGQQVTLSCSPISGHRSVSWYQQTPGQGLQFLFEYFSETQRNKGNFPGRFSGRQFSNSRSEMNVSTLELGDSALYLCASSPPSNTGELFFGEGSRLTVL.